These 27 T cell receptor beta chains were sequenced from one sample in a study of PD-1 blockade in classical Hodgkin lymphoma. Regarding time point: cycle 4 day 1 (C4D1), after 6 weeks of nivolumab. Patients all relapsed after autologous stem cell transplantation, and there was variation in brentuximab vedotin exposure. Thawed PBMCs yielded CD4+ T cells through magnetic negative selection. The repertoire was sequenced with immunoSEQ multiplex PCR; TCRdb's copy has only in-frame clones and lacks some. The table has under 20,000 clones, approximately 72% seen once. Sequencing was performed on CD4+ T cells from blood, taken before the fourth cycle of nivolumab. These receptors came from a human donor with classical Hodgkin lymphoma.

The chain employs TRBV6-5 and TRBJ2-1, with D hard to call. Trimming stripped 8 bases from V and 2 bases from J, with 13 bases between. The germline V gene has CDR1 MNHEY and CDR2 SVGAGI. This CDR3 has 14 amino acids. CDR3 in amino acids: CASGVGGAYNEQFF. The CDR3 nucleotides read TGTGCCAGCGGGGTTGGCGGAGCCTACAATGAGCAGTTCTTC.

CDR3 protein: CASSGTPYNEQFF. The CDR3 region has the DNA TGTGCCAGCAGCGGGACACCGTACAATGAGCAGTTCTTC. The chain links TRBV11-2 to TRBJ2-1, with TRBD1 as a possible D gene (6 bases). This CDR3 has 13 residues. Germline CDR1 is SGHAT and CDR2 is FQNNGV. V gave up 5 bases and J gave up 4 bases, with 9 bases separating them.

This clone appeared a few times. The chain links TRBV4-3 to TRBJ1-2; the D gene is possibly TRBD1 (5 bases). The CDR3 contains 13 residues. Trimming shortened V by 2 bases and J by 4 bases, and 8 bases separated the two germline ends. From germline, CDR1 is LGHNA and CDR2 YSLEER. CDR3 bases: TGCGCCAGCAGCCAAACGGGGCTCTATGGCTACACCTTC. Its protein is CASSQTGLYGYTF.

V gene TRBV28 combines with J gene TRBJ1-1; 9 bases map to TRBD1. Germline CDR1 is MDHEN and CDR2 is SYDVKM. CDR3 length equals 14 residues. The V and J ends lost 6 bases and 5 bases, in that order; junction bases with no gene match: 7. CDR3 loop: CASRLQGAMTEAFF. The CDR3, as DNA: TGTGCCAGCAGGTTACAGGGGGCGATGACTGAAGCTTTCTTT.

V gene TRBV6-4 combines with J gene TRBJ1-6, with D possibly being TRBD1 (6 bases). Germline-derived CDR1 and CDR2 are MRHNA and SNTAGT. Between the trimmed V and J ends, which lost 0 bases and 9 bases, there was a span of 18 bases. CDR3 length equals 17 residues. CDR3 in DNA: TGTGCCAGCAGTGACTCGAAGCGCGGGGGCGCGAGTTCACCCCTCCACTTT. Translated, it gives CASSDSKRGGASSPLHF.

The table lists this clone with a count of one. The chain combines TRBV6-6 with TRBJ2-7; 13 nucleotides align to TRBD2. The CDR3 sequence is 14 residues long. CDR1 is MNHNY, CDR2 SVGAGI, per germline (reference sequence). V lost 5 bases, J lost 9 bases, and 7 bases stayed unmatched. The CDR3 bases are TGTGCCAGCAGTACTAGCGGGAGGGCCTGGCGGCAGTACTTC. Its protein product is CASSTSGRAWRQYF.

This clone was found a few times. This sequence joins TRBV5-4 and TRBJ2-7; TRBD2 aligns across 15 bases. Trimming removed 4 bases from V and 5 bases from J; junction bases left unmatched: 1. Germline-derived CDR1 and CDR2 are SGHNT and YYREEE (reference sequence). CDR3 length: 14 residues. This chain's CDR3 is CASSRTSGRDEQYF. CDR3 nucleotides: TGTGCCAGCAGCCGGACTAGCGGGAGGGACGAGCAGTACTTC.

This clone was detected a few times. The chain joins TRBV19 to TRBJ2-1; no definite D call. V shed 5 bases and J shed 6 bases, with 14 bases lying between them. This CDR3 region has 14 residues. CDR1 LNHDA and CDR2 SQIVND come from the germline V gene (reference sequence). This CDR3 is CASSASRISNEQFF. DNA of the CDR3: TGTGCCAGTAGTGCGTCTAGAATATCCAATGAGCAGTTCTTC.

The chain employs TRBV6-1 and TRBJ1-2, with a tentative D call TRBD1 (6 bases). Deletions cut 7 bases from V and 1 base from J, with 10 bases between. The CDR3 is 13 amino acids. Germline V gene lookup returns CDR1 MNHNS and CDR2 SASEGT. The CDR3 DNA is TGTGCCAGCACCGTGGACAGTAACTATGGCTACACCTTC. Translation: CASTVDSNYGYTF.

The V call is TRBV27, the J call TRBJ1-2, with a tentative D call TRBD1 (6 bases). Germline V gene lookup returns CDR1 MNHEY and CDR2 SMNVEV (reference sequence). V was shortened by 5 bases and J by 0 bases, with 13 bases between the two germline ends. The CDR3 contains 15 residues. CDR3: CASSKMTGTNYGYTF. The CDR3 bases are TGTGCCAGCAGTAAGATGACAGGAACTAACTATGGCTACACCTTC.

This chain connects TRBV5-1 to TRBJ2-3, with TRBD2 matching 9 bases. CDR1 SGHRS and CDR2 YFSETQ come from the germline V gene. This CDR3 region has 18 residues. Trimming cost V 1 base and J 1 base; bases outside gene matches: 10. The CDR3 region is CASSLWAGGPSGTDTQYF. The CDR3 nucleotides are TGCGCCAGCAGCTTGTGGGCGGGGGGGCCCTCCGGCACAGATACGCAGTATTTT.

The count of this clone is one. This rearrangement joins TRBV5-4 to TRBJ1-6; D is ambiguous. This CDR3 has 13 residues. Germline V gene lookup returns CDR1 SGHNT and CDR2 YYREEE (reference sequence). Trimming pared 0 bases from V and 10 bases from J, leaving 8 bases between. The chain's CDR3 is CASSLEPKSPLHF. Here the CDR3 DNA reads TGTGCCAGCAGCTTGGAACCGAAATCACCCCTCCACTTT.

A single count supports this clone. CDR3 protein: CASSLGGAWADTQYF. CDR3 bases: TGTGCCAGCAGTTTAGGGGGGGCGTGGGCAGATACGCAGTATTTT. This chain connects TRBV27 to TRBJ2-3; a possible D gene is TRBD2 (7 bases). V lost 2 bases, J lost 4 bases, and 13 bases lay in between. CDR1 and CDR2 (germline): MNHEY, SMNVEV (reference sequence). This CDR3 is 15 amino acids long.

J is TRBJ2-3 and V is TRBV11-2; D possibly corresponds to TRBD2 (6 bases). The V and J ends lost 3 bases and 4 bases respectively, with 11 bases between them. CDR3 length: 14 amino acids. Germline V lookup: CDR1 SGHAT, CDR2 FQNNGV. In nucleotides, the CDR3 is TGTGCCAGCAGCTTCCTCGGGGGTGCAGATACGCAGTATTTT. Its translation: CASSFLGGADTQYF.

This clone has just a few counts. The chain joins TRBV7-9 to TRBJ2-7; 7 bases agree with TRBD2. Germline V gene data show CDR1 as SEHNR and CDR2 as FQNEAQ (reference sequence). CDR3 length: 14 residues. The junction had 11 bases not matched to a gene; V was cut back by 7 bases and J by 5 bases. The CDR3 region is CASTRELALHEQYF. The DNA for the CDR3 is TGTGCCAGCACTCGGGAACTAGCGTTACACGAGCAGTACTTC.

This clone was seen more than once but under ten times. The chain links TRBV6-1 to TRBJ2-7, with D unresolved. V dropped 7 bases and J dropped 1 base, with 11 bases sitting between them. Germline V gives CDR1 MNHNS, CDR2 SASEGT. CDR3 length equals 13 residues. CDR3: CASNIVPSYEQYF. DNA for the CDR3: TGTGCCAGCAATATCGTTCCGTCCTACGAGCAGTACTTC.

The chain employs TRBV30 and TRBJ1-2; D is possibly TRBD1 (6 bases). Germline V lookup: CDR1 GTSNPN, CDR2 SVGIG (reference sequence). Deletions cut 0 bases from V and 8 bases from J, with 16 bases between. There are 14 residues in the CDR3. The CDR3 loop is CAWSVGRGQGGYTF. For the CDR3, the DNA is TGTGCCTGGAGTGTCGGCAGGGGCCAGGGGGGCTACACCTTC.

The chain's CDR3 is CASSPGGGRSSYEQYV. The DNA for the CDR3 is TGCGCCAGCAGCCCGGGCGGGGGCCGCAGCTCCTACGAGCAGTACGTC. The chain carries TRBV5-1 and TRBJ2-7, with D possibly TRBD2 on 7 matching bases. Germline values: CDR1 SGHRS, CDR2 YFSETQ. The length of the CDR3 is 16 residues. Deletions cut 4 bases from V and 0 bases from J, with 17 bases between.

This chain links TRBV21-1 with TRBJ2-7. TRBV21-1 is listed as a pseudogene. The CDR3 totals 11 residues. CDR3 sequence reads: CASSNLYEQYV. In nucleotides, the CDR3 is TGTGCCAGCAGCAACCTCTACGAGCAGTACGTC.

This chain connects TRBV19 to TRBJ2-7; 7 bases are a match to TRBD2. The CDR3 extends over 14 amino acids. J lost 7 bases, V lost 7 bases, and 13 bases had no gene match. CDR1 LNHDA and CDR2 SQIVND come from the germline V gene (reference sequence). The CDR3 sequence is CASTNLPLGGEQYF. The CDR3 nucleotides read TGTGCCAGTACTAACCTTCCACTCGGGGGGGAGCAGTACTTC.

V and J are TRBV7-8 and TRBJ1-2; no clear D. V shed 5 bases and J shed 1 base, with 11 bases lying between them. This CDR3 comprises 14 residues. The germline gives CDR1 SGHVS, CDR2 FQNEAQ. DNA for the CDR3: TGTGCCAGCAGCCCGGGAGATATTAACTATGGCTACACCTTC. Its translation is CASSPGDINYGYTF.

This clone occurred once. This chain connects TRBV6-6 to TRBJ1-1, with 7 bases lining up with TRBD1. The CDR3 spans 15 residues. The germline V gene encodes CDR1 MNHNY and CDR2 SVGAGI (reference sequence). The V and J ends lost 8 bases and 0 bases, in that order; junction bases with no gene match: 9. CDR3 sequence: CASHRDRGMNTEAFF. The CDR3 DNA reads TGTGCCAGCCACCGGGACAGAGGCATGAACACTGAAGCTTTCTTT.

The CDR3 DNA sequence: TGTGCCAGCAGTTACTCCTTAGCGGGTCAGCCCCAGCATTTT. Its translation: CASSYSLAGQPQHF. The chain links TRBV6-6 to TRBJ1-5; D is unclear. The CDR3 runs to 14 residues. V dropped 0 bases and J dropped 6 bases, with 9 bases sitting between them. Germline lookup yields CDR1 MNHNY and CDR2 SVGAGI (reference sequence).

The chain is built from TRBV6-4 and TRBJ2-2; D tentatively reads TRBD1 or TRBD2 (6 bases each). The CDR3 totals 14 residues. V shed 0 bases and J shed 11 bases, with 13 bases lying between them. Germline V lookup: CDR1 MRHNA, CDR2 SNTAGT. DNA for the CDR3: TGTGCCAGCAGTGACTCGATTCGGGGGCGCGAGCTGTTTTTT. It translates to CASSDSIRGRELFF.

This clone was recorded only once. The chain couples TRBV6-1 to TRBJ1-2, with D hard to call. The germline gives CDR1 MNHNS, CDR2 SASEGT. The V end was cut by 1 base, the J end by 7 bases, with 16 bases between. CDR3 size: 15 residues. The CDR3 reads CASSEGWSQVGGYTF. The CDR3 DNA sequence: TGTGCCAGCAGTGAAGGTTGGAGCCAGGTCGGTGGCTACACCTTC.

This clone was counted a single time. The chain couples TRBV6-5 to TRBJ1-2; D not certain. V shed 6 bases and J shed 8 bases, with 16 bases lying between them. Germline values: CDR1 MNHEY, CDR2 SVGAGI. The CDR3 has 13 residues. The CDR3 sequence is CASRRTALFGYTF. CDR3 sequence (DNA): TGTGCCAGCAGACGGACGGCACTTTTCGGCTACACCTTC.

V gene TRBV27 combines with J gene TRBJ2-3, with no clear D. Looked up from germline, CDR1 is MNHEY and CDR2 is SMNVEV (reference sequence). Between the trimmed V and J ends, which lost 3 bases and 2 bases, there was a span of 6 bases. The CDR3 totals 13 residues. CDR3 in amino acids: CASSFRITDTQYF. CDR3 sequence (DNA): TGTGCCAGCAGTTTCAGGATCACAGATACGCAGTATTTT.